The 8 T cell receptor beta chains in this list originate from one sample, sequenced in a study of brain T cells in children with intractable seizures. Clones were read by immunoSEQ multiplex PCR, and TCRdb kept only the in-frame ones, dropping some. This sample has a few hundred thousand clones; 93% occur once, and the top ten carry 5% to 7%. As for time point: blood from clinic visit 5 months post-surgery; TSC patient then seizure free. The specimen comprised peripheral blood, sampled around 5 months after surgery. Receptors were obtained from a boy younger than two with tuberous sclerosis and intractable seizures.

The chain links TRBV3-1 (or the pseudogene TRBV3-2) to TRBJ2-7; unclear D gene. The CDR3 has 13 residues. With 3 bases removed from V and 0 bases from J, the gap between germline ends came to 6 bases. CDR1 and CDR2 (germline): LGHDT, YNNKEL (reference sequence). This chain's CDR3 is CASSHQSSYEQYF. CDR3 nucleotides: TGTGCCAGCAGCCACCAGTCCTCCTACGAGCAGTACTTC.

The chain carries TRBV6-5 and TRBJ2-1; 11 bases match TRBD2. V lost 6 bases to trimming and J lost 8 bases; unmatched junction nucleotides: 9. The CDR3 has 15 amino acids. From germline, CDR1 is MNHEY and CDR2 SVGAGI. CDR3 protein: CASRAGTSGGDEQFF. The CDR3, as DNA: TGTGCCAGCAGGGCCGGGACTAGCGGTGGCGATGAGCAGTTCTTC.

Only one count was recorded for this clone. The chain links TRBV10-3 to TRBJ2-1; D is uncertain. CDR1 ENHRY and CDR2 SYGVKD come from the germline V gene. V lost 4 bases and J lost 9, with 7 bases in between. The CDR3 covers 11 residues. This CDR3 reads CAISGITEQFF. The DNA for the CDR3 is TGTGCCATCAGTGGTATCACTGAGCAGTTCTTC.

In nucleotides, the CDR3 is TGTGCCAGCAGTTTCCGTTCCGGGACGTACTCCTACGAGCAGTACTTC. It codes for CASSFRSGTYSYEQYF. V is TRBV28 and J is TRBJ2-7; D is tentatively TRBD1 or TRBD2 (5 bases each). Trimming removed 3 bases from V and 0 bases from J, with 15 bases in between. Germline CDR1 reads MDHEN; CDR2 reads SYDVKM. The CDR3 sequence is 16 residues long.

The chain combines TRBV4-1 with TRBJ1-5, with D hard to call. In germline, CDR1 is MGHRA, CDR2 YSYEKL. Between the trimmed V and J ends, which lost 4 bases and 3 bases, there was a span of 19 bases. This CDR3 has 17 amino acids. The CDR3 spells CASSRLHPGSDNQPQHF. CDR3 DNA: TGCGCCAGCAGCCGATTACACCCGGGGTCGGACAATCAGCCCCAGCATTTT.

The J gene is TRBJ1-5, the V gene TRBV2; D remains unclear. Germline values: CDR1 SNHLY, CDR2 FYNNEI. V was shortened by 8 bases and J by 10 bases, with 15 bases between the two germline ends. This CDR3 has 12 amino acids. The CDR3 reads CASASGLTPQHF. The CDR3 nucleotides are TGTGCCAGCGCGTCGGGCCTAACCCCCCAGCATTTT.

CDR3 coding DNA: TGTGCCAGCAGCCCCTACCTGGGACAGATGAACACTGAAGCTTTCTTT. Its protein product is CASSPYLGQMNTEAFF. This rearrangement joins TRBV9 to TRBJ1-1, with 7 bases fitting TRBD1. The CDR3 consists of 16 residues. The V gene's germline CDR1 is SGDLS and CDR2 YYNGEE. V gave up 4 bases and J gave up 0 bases; unmatched junction bases: 9.

The chain has TRBV18 and TRBJ2-2; 9 nucleotides align to TRBD2. V shed 3 bases, J shed 2 bases, and the junction held 4 bases outside the gene matches. Germline CDR1 KGHSH, CDR2 LQKENI. This CDR3 spans 16 amino acids. This CDR3 reads CASSPGLAYNTGELFF. The DNA for the CDR3 is TGTGCCAGCTCACCCGGACTAGCGTACAACACCGGGGAGCTGTTTTTT.